The clone carrying this T cell receptor (beta chain) was seen only once. This record belongs to a study of blood T cell repertoires in COVID-19. As originally analysed: From reference gene primer amplification, estimates of nucleated cell counts were derived. Profiled with immunoSEQ multiplex PCR; TCRdb holds only in-frame clones, not every one. Clone size and V and J calls were adopted from that table, with D and trimming inferred from the DNA. This repertoire shows 150,000 to 200,000 clones, around 80% found once; its top ten account for roughly 12%. This study enrolled people aged 18 to 89 from under 25 US geographic areas. Donors were grouped by their self-reported clinical history. The CDR3 has 11 residues. Germline CDR1 is SGHAT and CDR2 is FQNNGV. The V and J ends lost 3 bases and 6 bases respectively, with 4 bases between them.

Material: PBMCs or T cells enriched from blood (not recorded which). This TCR derives from a man aged 50-60 years who had recovered from COVID-19. V is TRBV11-2 and J is TRBJ2-3; D not resolved. The CDR3 DNA sequence: TGTGCCAGCAGCTTCCAGGATACGCAGTATTTT. It encodes CASSFQDTQYF.